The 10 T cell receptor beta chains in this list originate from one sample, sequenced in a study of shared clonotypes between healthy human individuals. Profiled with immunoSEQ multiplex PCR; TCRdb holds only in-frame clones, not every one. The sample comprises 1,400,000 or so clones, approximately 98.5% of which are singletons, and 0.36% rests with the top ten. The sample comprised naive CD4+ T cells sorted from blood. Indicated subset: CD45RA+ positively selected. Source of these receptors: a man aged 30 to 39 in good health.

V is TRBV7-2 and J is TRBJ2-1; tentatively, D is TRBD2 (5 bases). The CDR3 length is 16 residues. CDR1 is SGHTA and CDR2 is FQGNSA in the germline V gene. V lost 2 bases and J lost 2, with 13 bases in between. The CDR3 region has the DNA TGTGCCAGCAGCTTATCTCTAGCCCTACCCTACAATGAGCAGTTCTTC. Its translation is CASSLSLALPYNEQFF.

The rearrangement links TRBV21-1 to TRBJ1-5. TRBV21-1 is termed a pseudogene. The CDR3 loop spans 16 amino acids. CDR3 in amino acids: CASSIKDVYSNQPQHF. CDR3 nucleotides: TGTGCCAGCAGCATCAAGGACGTATATAGCAATCAGCCCCAGCATTTT.

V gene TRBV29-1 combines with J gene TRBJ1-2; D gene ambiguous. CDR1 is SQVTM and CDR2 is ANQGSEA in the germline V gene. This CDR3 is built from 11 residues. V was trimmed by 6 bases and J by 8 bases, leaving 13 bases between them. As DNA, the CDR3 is TGCAGCGTAGCCTCCAGCGCCGGCTACACCTTC. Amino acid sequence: CSVASSAGYTF.

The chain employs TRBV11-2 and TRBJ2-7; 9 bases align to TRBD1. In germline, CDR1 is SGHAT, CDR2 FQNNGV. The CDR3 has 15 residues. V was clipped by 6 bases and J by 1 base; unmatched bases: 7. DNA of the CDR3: TGTGCCAGCAGTGGGTCGGGACAGGGTTCCTACGAGCAGTACTTC. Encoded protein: CASSGSGQGSYEQYF. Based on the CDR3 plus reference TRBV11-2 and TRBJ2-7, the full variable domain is EAGVAQSPRYKIIEKRQSVAFWCNPISGHATLYWYQQILGQGPKLLIQFQNNGVVDDSQLPKDRFSAERLKGVDSTLKIQPAKLEDSAVYLCASSGSGQGSYEQYFGPGTRLTVT.

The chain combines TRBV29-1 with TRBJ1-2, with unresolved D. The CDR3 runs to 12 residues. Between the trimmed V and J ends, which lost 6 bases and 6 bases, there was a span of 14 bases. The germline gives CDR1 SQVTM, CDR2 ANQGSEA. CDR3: CSVWRRLDGYTF. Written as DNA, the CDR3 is TGCAGCGTGTGGAGGAGGCTGGATGGCTACACCTTC.

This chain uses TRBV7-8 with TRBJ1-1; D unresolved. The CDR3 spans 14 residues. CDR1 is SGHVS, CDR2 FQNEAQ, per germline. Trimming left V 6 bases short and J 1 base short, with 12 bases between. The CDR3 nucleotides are TGTGCCAGCAGAAGCCAACCAGGGAACACTGAAGCTTTCTTT. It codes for CASRSQPGNTEAFF.

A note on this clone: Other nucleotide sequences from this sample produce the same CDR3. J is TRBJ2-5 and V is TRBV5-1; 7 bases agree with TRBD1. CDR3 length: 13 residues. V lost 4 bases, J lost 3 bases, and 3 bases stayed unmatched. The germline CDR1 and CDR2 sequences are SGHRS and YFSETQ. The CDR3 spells CASSATGKETQYF. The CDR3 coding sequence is TGCGCCAGCAGCGCGACAGGGAAAGAGACCCAGTACTTC.

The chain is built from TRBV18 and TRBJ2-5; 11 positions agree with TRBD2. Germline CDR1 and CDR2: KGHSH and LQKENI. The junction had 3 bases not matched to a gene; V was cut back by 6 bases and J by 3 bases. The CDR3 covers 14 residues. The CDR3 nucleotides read TGTGCCAGCTCGTCACTAGCGGGAGAAGAGACCCAGTACTTC. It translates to CASSSLAGEETQYF.

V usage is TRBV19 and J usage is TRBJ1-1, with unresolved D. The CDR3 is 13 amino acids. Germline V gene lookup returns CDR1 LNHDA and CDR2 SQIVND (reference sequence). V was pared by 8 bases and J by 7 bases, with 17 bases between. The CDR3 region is CASAGTGLGEAFF. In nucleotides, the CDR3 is TGTGCCAGTGCCGGAACCGGGTTAGGTGAAGCTTTCTTT.

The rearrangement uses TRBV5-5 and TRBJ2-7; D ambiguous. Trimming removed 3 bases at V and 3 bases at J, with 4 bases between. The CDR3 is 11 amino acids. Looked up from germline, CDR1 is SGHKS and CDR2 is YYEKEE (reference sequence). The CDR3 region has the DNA TGTGCCAGCAGCTACCTCTACGAGCAGTACTTC. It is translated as CASSYLYEQYF.